This is a list of T cell receptor beta chains from one sample in a study of blood T cells in healthy people across ages. TCRdb reprocessed the 5' RACE reads via MiXCR and lists one record per CDR3 protein. This table holds fewer than 600,000 distinct CDR3 sequences, about 29% found once. The same specimen was also included in a second study, on T cells of mothers and their children.

Sequencing was done on a sample of blood. These receptors all come from a boy between 2 and 10 years old in good health. The CDR3 runs from the conserved cysteine through the conserved F or W. Fields, in order: D gene, clone size, V gene, J gene, CDR3 protein, CDR3 DNA. D genes are given only for firm matches. Some rows have no size entry. The others give once, few or many, or a class for an expanded clone.

d_call: TRBD2
clone_size: -
v_call: TRBV7-9
j_call: TRBJ2-5
cdr3_aa: CASTAGTNQYF
cdr3_nt: TGTGCCAGCACCGCCGGGACTAACCAGTACTTC

d_call: -
clone_size: -
v_call: TRBV19
j_call: TRBJ1-1
cdr3_aa: CASSLMDTEAFF
cdr3_nt: TGTGCCAGTAGCCTGATGGACACTGAAGCTTTCTTT

d_call: -
clone_size: -
v_call: TRBV14
j_call: TRBJ2-2
cdr3_aa: CASSQDTWAGELFF
cdr3_nt: TGTGCCAGCAGCCAAGATACATGGGCCGGGGAGCTGTTTTTT

d_call: TRBD2
clone_size: -
v_call: TRBV10-3
j_call: TRBJ2-1
cdr3_aa: CAISEASGVQGNYNEQFF
cdr3_nt: TGTGCCATCAGTGAGGCTAGCGGAGTCCAAGGTAACTACAATGAGCAGTTCTTC

d_call: TRBD1
clone_size: -
v_call: TRBV12-3/TRBV12-4
j_call: TRBJ1-2
cdr3_aa: CASSLSRQGAGYTF
cdr3_nt: TGTGCCAGCAGTTTAAGTCGACAGGGGGCTGGCTACACCTTC

d_call: -
clone_size: few
v_call: TRBV24-1
j_call: TRBJ2-5
cdr3_aa: CATSDGTPYQETQYF
cdr3_nt: TGTGCCACCAGTGATGGGACACCGTACCAAGAGACCCAGTACTTC

d_call: TRBD2
clone_size: few
v_call: TRBV6-1
j_call: TRBJ2-1
cdr3_aa: CASGDLAGARYNEQFF
cdr3_nt: TGTGCCAGCGGTGATCTAGCGGGCGCACGCTACAATGAGCAGTTCTTC

d_call: TRBD1
clone_size: -
v_call: TRBV20-1
j_call: TRBJ1-2
cdr3_aa: CSARVTGTYGYTF
cdr3_nt: TGCAGTGCTAGAGTGACAGGGACTTATGGCTACACCTTC

d_call: -
clone_size: few
v_call: TRBV2
j_call: TRBJ2-5
cdr3_aa: CASSGYKPGETQYF
cdr3_nt: TGTGCCAGCAGTGGTTACAAACCCGGGGAGACCCAGTACTTC

d_call: -
clone_size: -
v_call: TRBV6-5
j_call: TRBJ1-1
cdr3_aa: CASSYHRVNTEAFF
cdr3_nt: TGTGCCAGCAGTTACCACAGGGTGAACACTGAAGCTTTCTTT

d_call: -
clone_size: few
v_call: TRBV7-2
j_call: TRBJ2-4
cdr3_aa: CASSLVLQNIQYF
cdr3_nt: TGTGCCAGCAGCTTAGTCCTGCAAAACATTCAGTACTTC

d_call: TRBD1
clone_size: -
v_call: TRBV12-5
j_call: TRBJ1-2
cdr3_aa: CASGLGTGDGYTF
cdr3_nt: TGTGCTAGTGGTTTGGGGACAGGGGATGGCTACACCTTC

d_call: -
clone_size: few
v_call: TRBV28
j_call: TRBJ2-1
cdr3_aa: CASRATLREPYNEQFF
cdr3_nt: TGTGCCAGCCGGGCTACATTGAGGGAACCCTACAATGAGCAGTTCTTC

d_call: TRBD1
clone_size: few
v_call: TRBV29-1
j_call: TRBJ1-4
cdr3_aa: CSVRTGAGEKLFF
cdr3_nt: TGCAGCGTACGAACAGGGGCCGGTGAAAAACTGTTTTTT

d_call: -
clone_size: -
v_call: TRBV6-5
j_call: TRBJ2-6
cdr3_aa: CASSYFPGTGANVLTF
cdr3_nt: TGTGCCAGCAGTTACTTCCCTGGGACTGGGGCCAACGTCCTGACTTTC

d_call: -
clone_size: -
v_call: TRBV5-1
j_call: TRBJ1-4
cdr3_aa: CASSQENNEKLFF
cdr3_nt: TGCGCCAGCAGCCAAGAGAATAATGAAAAACTGTTTTTT

d_call: -
clone_size: few
v_call: TRBV12-3/TRBV12-4
j_call: TRBJ2-3
cdr3_aa: CASSLVRSTDTQYF
cdr3_nt: TGTGCCAGCAGTTTAGTGAGGTCCACAGATACGCAGTATTTT

d_call: TRBD1
clone_size: -
v_call: TRBV30
j_call: TRBJ1-2
cdr3_aa: CAWRGQGAYGYTF
cdr3_nt: TGTGCCTGGAGGGGACAGGGGGCCTATGGCTACACCTTC

d_call: -
clone_size: few
v_call: TRBV5-1
j_call: TRBJ2-7
cdr3_aa: CASSLAVGQISYEQYF
cdr3_nt: TGCGCCAGCAGCTTGGCTGTCGGACAGATTTCCTACGAGCAGTACTTC

d_call: -
clone_size: few
v_call: TRBV7-2
j_call: TRBJ1-1
cdr3_aa: CASSLNRVNTEAFF
cdr3_nt: TGTGCCAGCAGCTTAAACAGGGTGAACACTGAAGCTTTCTTT

d_call: TRBD1
clone_size: few
v_call: TRBV12-3/TRBV12-4
j_call: TRBJ2-5
cdr3_aa: CASIPDRGETQYF
cdr3_nt: TGTGCCAGCATCCCGGACAGGGGGGAGACCCAGTACTTC

d_call: -
clone_size: -
v_call: TRBV10-2
j_call: TRBJ2-7
cdr3_aa: CASRLAPYEQYF
cdr3_nt: TGCGCCAGCAGACTAGCCCCCTACGAGCAGTACTTC

d_call: TRBD1
clone_size: -
v_call: TRBV5-1
j_call: TRBJ2-1
cdr3_aa: CASSSGTGGSNEQFF
cdr3_nt: TGCGCCAGCAGCTCCGGGACAGGGGGCTCCAATGAGCAGTTCTTC

d_call: -
clone_size: -
v_call: TRBV6-5
j_call: TRBJ2-7
cdr3_aa: CASGPGGYYEQYF
cdr3_nt: TGTGCCAGCGGCCCCGGGGGTTACTACGAGCAGTACTTC

d_call: -
clone_size: -
v_call: TRBV4-1
j_call: TRBJ2-3
cdr3_aa: CASSRRLITDTQYF
cdr3_nt: TGCGCCAGCAGCAGACGACTAATCACAGATACGCAGTATTTT

d_call: TRBD2
clone_size: -
v_call: TRBV6-2/TRBV6-3
j_call: TRBJ2-5
cdr3_aa: CASSSLTSGRETQYF
cdr3_nt: TGTGCCAGCAGTTCCCTAACGAGCGGGAGAGAGACCCAGTACTTC

d_call: TRBD2
clone_size: -
v_call: TRBV4-3
j_call: TRBJ2-3
cdr3_aa: CASSQVWELAGGTDTQYF
cdr3_nt: TGCGCCAGCAGCCAAGTATGGGAACTAGCGGGAGGGACAGATACGCAGTATTTT

d_call: -
clone_size: -
v_call: TRBV6-6
j_call: TRBJ1-2
cdr3_aa: CASSDRRERGYTF
cdr3_nt: TGTGCCAGCAGTGACCGTAGGGAGAGGGGCTACACCTTC

d_call: TRBD1
clone_size: -
v_call: TRBV5-5
j_call: TRBJ1-1
cdr3_aa: CASSQTGGLNTEAFF
cdr3_nt: TGTGCCAGCAGCCAGACAGGGGGCTTGAACACTGAAGCTTTCTTT

d_call: TRBD2
clone_size: -
v_call: TRBV5-1
j_call: TRBJ2-1
cdr3_aa: CASTRTSGGVEEQFF
cdr3_nt: TGCGCCAGCACACGGACTAGCGGGGGGGTCGAGGAGCAGTTCTTC

d_call: TRBD2
clone_size: -
v_call: TRBV5-1
j_call: TRBJ2-5
cdr3_aa: CASSMGLAGRETQYF
cdr3_nt: TGCGCCAGCAGCATGGGACTAGCGGGAAGAGAGACCCAGTACTTC

d_call: -
clone_size: few
v_call: TRBV29-1
j_call: TRBJ2-1
cdr3_aa: CSVAPGPQIYNEQFF
cdr3_nt: TGCAGCGTCGCACCGGGACCCCAAATCTACAATGAGCAGTTCTTC

d_call: TRBD1
clone_size: -
v_call: TRBV29-1
j_call: TRBJ2-1
cdr3_aa: CSVEDPTGVLDEQFF
cdr3_nt: TGCAGCGTTGAAGATCCGACAGGGGTTTTGGATGAGCAGTTCTTC

d_call: -
clone_size: few
v_call: TRBV18
j_call: TRBJ2-7
cdr3_aa: CASSPGFPYEQYF
cdr3_nt: TGTGCCAGCTCACCGGGTTTTCCCTACGAGCAGTACTTC

d_call: -
clone_size: few
v_call: TRBV2
j_call: TRBJ2-2
cdr3_aa: CASSSDRSTGELFF
cdr3_nt: TGTGCCAGCAGTTCTGACAGAAGCACCGGGGAGCTGTTTTTT

d_call: -
clone_size: -
v_call: TRBV6-6
j_call: TRBJ2-7
cdr3_aa: CASSYLGEGEQYF
cdr3_nt: TGTGCCAGCAGTTACTTGGGGGAAGGGGAGCAGTACTTC

d_call: -
clone_size: few
v_call: TRBV11-2
j_call: TRBJ2-1
cdr3_aa: CASRLAGGSYNEQFF
cdr3_nt: TGTGCCAGCAGGCTAGCAGGAGGGTCCTACAATGAGCAGTTCTTC

d_call: -
clone_size: -
v_call: TRBV4-1
j_call: TRBJ2-1
cdr3_aa: CASSRTRDGGNEQFF
cdr3_nt: TGCGCCAGCAGCCGTACGCGGGACGGTGGCAATGAGCAGTTCTTC

d_call: -
clone_size: -
v_call: TRBV3-1
j_call: TRBJ2-2
cdr3_aa: CASSLGGENGELFF
cdr3_nt: TGTGCCAGCAGCCTAGGAGGGGAAAACGGGGAGCTGTTTTTT

d_call: TRBD2
clone_size: few
v_call: TRBV5-1
j_call: TRBJ2-4
cdr3_aa: CASSRATSLVVIQYF
cdr3_nt: TGCGCCAGCAGCAGGGCGACTAGCTTGGTCGTGATTCAGTACTTC